One TCR beta chain is described in this entry. V was shortened by 0 bases and J by 4 bases, with 10 bases between the two germline ends. Germline loops: CDR1 SGHRS, CDR2 YFSETQ. The length of the CDR3 is 15 residues. The data are from a study of blood T cell repertoires in COVID-19. Overall study context: Acute-phase and convalescent COVID-19 samples originated in the United States, Italy and Spain. Nucleic acid was either cDNA or gDNA, and it came from T cells, B-cell-depleted T cells, or PBMCs.

The data were produced by immunoSEQ multiplex PCR, yet TCRdb's version contains in-frame clones alone and is incomplete. In the table there are 40,000 to 45,000 clones, around 86% of which are singletons. Specimen: peripheral blood. The V gene is TRBV5-1, the J gene TRBJ2-2; D possibly corresponds to TRBD2 (6 bases). This clonotype originated in a man aged 50 to 59 with active COVID-19. This CDR3 is CASSLEGRSTGELFF. The CDR3 DNA is TGCGCCAGCAGCTTGGAAGGGAGGAGCACCGGGGAGCTGTTTTTT.